This TCR beta chain was profiled in a study of shared clonotypes between healthy human individuals. The V and J ends lost 2 bases and 0 bases, in that order; junction bases with no gene match: 22. Germline assignment: CDR1 KGHSH and CDR2 LQKENI. The CDR3 runs to 23 residues. Some clones are missing from TCRdb's copy, which holds only in-frame ones; the method was immunoSEQ multiplex PCR. In the table there are roughly 2.6 million clones, approximately 90% of which are singletons. The chain recombines TRBV18 with TRBJ2-4; 10 bases match TRBD1. The receptor comes from a man aged 18 to 29 in good health. The sequenced sample was naive CD4+ T cells sorted from blood. Subset noted: CD45RA+ positively selected. The CDR3 coding sequence is TGTGCCAGCTCACCAGGGATTGGACAGGGGGTCCTCCCCCGTTACCGAGCCAAAAACATTCAGTACTTC. Its translation: CASSPGIGQGVLPRYRAKNIQYF.